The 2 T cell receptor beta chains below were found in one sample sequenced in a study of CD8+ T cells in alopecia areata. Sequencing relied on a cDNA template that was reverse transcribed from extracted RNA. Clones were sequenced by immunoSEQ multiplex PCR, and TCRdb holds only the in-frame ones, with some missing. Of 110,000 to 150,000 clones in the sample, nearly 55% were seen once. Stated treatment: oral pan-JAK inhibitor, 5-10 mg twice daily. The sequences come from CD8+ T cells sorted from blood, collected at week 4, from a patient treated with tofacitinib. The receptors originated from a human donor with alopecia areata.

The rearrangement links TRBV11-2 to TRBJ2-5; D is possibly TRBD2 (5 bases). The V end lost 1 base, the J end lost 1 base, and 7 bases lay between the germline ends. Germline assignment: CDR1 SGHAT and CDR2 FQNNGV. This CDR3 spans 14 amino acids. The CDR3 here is CASSLGTLQETQYF. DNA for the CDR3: TGTGCCAGCAGCTTAGGGACTCTCCAAGAGACCCAGTACTTC.

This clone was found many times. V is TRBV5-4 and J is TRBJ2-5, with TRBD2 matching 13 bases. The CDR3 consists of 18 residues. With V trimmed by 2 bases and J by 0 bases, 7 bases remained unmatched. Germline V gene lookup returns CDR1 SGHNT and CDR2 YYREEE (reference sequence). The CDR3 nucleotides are TGTGCCAGCAGCTTAGTAGCGGGACTAGCGGGGTACCAAGAGACCCAGTACTTC. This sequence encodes CASSLVAGLAGYQETQYF.